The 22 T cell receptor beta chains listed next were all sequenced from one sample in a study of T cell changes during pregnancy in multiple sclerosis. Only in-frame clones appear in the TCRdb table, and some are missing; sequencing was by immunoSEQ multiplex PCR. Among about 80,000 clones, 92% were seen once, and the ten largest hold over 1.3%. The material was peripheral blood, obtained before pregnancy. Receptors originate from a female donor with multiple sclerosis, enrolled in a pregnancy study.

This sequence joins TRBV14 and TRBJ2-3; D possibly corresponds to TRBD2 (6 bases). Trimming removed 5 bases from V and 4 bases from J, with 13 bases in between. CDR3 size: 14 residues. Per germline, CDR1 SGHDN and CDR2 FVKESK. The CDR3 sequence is CASSETRGADTQYF. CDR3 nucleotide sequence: TGTGCCAGCAGCGAGACTCGCGGGGCAGATACGCAGTATTTT.

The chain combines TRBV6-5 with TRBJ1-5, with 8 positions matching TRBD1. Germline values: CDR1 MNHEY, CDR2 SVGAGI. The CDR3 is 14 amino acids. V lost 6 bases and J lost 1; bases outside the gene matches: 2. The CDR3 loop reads CASRQGGSNQPQHF. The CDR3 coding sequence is TGTGCCAGCAGACAGGGGGGGAGCAATCAGCCCCAGCATTTT.

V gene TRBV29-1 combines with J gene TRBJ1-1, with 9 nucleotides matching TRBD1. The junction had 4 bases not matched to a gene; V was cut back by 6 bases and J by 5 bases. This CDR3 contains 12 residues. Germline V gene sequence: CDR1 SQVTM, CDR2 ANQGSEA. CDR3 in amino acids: CSVGTGQTEAFF. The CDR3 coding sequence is TGCAGCGTCGGGACAGGGCAGACTGAAGCTTTCTTT.

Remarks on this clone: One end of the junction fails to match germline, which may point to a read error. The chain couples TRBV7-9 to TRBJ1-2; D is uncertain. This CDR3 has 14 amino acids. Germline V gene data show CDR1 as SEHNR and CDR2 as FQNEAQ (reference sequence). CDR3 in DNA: TGTGCCAACAGCTTAAGGCTCTCCGGGGATGGCTACACCTTC. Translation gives CANSLRLSGDGYTF.

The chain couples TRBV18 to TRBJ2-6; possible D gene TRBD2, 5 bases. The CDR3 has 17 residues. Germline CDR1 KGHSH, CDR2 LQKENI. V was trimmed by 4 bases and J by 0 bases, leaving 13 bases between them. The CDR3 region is CASSHIRGDSGANVLTF. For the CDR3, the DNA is TGTGCCAGCTCACACATTCGGGGTGACTCTGGGGCCAACGTCCTGACTTTC.

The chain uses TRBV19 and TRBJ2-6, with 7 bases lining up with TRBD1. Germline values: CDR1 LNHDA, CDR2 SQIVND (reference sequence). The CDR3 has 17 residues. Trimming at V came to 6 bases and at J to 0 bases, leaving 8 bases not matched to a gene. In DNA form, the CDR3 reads TGTGCCAGTAGCACGACAGGGACCCGCTCTGGGGCCAACGTCCTGACTTTC. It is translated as CASSTTGTRSGANVLTF.

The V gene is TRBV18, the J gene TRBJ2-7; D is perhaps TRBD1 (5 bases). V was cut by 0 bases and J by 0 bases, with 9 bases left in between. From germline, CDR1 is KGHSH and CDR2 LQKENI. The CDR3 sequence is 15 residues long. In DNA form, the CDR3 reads TGTGCCAGCTCACCACCGTCACAGGTCTCCTACGAGCAGTACTTC. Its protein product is CASSPPSQVSYEQYF.

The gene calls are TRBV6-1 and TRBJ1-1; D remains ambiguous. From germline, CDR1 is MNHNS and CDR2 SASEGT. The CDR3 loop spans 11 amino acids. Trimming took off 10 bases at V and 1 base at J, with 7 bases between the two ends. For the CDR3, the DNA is TGTGCCAACTCGAAGAACACTGAAGCTTTCTTT. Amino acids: CANSKNTEAFF.

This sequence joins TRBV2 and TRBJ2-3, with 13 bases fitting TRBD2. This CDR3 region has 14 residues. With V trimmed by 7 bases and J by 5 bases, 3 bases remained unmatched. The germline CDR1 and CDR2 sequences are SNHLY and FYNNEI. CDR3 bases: TGTGCCAGCATACGGACTAGCGGGGGAGATACGCAGTATTTT. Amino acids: CASIRTSGGDTQYF.

CDR3 DNA sequence: TGCAGCGGGGGAAGGGACAGGCGGGATAGCTTGACCCAGTACTTC. Its translation is CSGGRDRRDSLTQYF. The chain joins TRBV29-1 to TRBJ2-5; 8 bases are shared with TRBD1. The CDR3 is 15 amino acids. Germline assignment: CDR1 SQVTM and CDR2 ANQGSEA. Germline trimming cut 7 bases from V and 7 bases from J; bases unmatched to any gene: 17. Using reference TRBV29-1 and TRBJ2-5 for the parts outside the CDR3, the full variable domain is SAVISQKPSRDICQRGTSLTIQCQVDSQVTMMFWYRQQPGQSLTLIATANQGSEATYESGFVIDKFPISRPNLTFSTLTVSNMSPEDSSIYLCSGGRDRRDSLTQYFGPGTRLLVL.

This CDR3 reads CASSPGQGATDTQYF. For the CDR3, the DNA is TGTGCCAGCTCTCCCGGACAGGGGGCCACAGATACGCAGTATTTT. V is TRBV18 and J is TRBJ2-3, with 11 bases fitting TRBD1. Germline assignment: CDR1 KGHSH and CDR2 LQKENI. The CDR3 spans 15 residues. J gave up 2 bases and V 6 bases, and 4 bases lay outside the gene matches.

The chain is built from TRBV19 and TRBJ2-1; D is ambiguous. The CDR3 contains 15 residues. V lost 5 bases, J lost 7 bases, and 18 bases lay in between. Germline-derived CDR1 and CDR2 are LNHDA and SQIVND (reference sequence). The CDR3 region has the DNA TGTGCCAGTAGTCTTTTCTCGAAAACGCGGAATGAGCAGTTCTTC. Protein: CASSLFSKTRNEQFF.

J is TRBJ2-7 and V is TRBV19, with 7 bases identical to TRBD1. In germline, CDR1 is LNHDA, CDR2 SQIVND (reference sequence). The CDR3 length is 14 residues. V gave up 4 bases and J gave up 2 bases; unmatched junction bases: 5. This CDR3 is CASSTTGAPYEQYF. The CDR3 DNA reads TGTGCCAGTAGTACTACAGGGGCCCCCTACGAGCAGTACTTC.

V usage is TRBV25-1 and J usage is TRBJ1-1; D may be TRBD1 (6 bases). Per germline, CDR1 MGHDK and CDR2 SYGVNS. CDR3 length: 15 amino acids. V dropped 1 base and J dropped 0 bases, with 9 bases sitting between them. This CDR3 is CASSESWDMNTEAFF. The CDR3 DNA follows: TGTGCCAGCAGTGAATCTTGGGACATGAACACTGAAGCTTTCTTT.

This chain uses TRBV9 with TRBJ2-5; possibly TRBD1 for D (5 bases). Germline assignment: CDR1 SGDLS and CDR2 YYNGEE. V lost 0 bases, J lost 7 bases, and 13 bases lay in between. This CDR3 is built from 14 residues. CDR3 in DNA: TGTGCCAGCAGCGTAGAAAGCAGGGCCGGGACCCAGTACTTC. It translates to CASSVESRAGTQYF. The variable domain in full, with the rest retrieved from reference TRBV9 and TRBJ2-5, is DSGVTQTPKHLITATGQRVTLRCSPRSGDLSVYWYQQSLDQGLQFLIQYYNGEERAKGNILERFSAQQFPDLHSELNLSSLELGDSALYFCASSVESRAGTQYFGPGTRLLVL.

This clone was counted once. The CDR3 DNA reads TGTGCCAGCAGCCAGGCCGGACAGGGCAAAGAGACCCAGTACTTC. It translates to CASSQAGQGKETQYF. This chain links TRBV5-6 with TRBJ2-5; 8 positions agree with TRBD1. J was trimmed by 3 bases and V by 4 bases; bases with no gene match: 8. The CDR3 consists of 15 residues. Germline V gives CDR1 SGHDT, CDR2 YYEEEE.

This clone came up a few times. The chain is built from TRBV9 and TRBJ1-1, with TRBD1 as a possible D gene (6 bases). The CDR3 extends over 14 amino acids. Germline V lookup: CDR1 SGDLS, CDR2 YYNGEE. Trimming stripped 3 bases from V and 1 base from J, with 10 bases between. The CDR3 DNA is TGTGCCAGCAGCGGCAGGGGACGGAACACTGAAGCTTTCTTT. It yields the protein CASSGRGRNTEAFF.

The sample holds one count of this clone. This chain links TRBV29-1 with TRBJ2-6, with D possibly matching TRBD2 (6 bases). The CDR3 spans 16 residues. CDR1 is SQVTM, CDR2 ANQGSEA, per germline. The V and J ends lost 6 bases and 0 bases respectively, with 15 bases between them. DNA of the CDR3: TGCAGCGTAGTAATGGAGGGATACTCTGGGGCCAACGTCCTGACTTTC. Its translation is CSVVMEGYSGANVLTF.

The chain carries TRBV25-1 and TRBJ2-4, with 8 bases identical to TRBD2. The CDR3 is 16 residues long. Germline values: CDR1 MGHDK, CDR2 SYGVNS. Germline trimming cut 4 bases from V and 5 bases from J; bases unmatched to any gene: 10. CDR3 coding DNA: TGTGCCAGCAGTGGCTTGAGCGGGGGCCCGCAAAACATTCAGTACTTC. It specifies CASSGLSGGPQNIQYF.

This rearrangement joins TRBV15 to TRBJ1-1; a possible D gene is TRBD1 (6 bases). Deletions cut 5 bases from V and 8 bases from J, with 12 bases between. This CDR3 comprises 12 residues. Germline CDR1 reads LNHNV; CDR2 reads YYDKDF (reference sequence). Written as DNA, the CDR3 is TGTGCCACCAGCTTCCAGGACAGAGAAGCTTTCTTT. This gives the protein CATSFQDREAFF. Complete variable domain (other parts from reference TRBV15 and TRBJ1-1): DAMVIQNPRYQVTQFGKPVTLSCSQTLNHNVMYWYQQKSSQAPKLLFHYYDKDFNNEADTPDNFQSRRPNTSFCFLDIRSPGLGDTAMYLCATSFQDREAFFGQGTRLTVV.

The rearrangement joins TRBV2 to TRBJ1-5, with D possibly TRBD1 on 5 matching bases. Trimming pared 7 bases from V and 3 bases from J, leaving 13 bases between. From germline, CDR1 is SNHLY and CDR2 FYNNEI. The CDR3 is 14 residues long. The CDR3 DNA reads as TGTGCCAGCACCCCCGACAGTCACAATCAGCCCCAGCATTTT. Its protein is CASTPDSHNQPQHF.

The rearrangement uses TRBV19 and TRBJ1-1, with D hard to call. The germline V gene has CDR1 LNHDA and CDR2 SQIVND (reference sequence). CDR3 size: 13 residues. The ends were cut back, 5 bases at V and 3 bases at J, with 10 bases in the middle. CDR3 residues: CASSLADYTEAFF. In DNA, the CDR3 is TGTGCCAGTAGTCTGGCAGATTACACTGAAGCTTTCTTT. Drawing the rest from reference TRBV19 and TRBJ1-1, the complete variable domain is DGGITQSPKYLFRKEGQNVTLSCEQNLNHDAMYWYRQDPGQGLRLIYYSQIVNDFQKGDIAEGYSVSREKKESFPLTVTSAQKNPTAFYLCASSLADYTEAFFGQGTRLTVV.